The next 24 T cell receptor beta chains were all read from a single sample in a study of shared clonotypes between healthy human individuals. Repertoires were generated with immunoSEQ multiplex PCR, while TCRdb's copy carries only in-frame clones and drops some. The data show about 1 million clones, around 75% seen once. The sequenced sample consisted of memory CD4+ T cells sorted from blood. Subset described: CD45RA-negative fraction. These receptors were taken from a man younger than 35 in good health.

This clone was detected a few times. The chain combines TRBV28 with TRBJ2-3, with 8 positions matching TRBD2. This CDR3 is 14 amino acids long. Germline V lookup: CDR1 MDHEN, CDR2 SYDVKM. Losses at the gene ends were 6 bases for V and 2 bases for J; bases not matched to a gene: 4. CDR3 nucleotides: TGTGCCAGCAGGTCGGGGGGGCCCACAGATACGCAGTATTTT. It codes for CASRSGGPTDTQYF.

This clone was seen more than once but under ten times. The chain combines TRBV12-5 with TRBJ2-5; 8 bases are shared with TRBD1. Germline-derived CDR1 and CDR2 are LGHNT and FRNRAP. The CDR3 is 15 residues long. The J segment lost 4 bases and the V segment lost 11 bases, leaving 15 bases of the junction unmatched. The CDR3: CAVGAGQGGLETQYF. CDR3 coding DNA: TGTGCTGTTGGGGCCGGACAGGGTGGGTTAGAGACCCAGTACTTC.

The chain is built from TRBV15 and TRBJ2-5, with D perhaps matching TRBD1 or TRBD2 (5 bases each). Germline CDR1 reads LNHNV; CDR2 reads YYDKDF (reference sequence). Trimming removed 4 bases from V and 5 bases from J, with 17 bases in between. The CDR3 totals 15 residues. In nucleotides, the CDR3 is TGTGCCACCAGCAATGGGGACGGAAAAGTTGAGACCCAGTACTTC. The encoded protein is CATSNGDGKVETQYF.

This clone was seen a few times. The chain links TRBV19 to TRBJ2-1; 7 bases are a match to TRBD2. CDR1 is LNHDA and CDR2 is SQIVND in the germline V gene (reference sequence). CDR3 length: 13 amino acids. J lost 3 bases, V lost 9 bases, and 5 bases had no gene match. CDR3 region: CASSRGGYNEQFF. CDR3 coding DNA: TGTGCCAGCTCCCGCGGGGGCTACAATGAGCAGTTCTTC. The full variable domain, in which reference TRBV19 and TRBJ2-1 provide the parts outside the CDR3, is DGGITQSPKYLFRKEGQNVTLSCEQNLNHDAMYWYRQDPGQGLRLIYYSQIVNDFQKGDIAEGYSVSREKKESFPLTVTSAQKNPTAFYLCASSRGGYNEQFFGPGTRLTVL.

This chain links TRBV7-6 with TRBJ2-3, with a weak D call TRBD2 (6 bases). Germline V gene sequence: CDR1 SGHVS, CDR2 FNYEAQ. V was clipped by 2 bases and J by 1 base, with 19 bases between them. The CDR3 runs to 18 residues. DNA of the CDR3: TGTGCCAGCAGCTTATCGCCAGGGACTGTCCCTGGCACAGATACGCAGTATTTT. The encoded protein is CASSLSPGTVPGTDTQYF.

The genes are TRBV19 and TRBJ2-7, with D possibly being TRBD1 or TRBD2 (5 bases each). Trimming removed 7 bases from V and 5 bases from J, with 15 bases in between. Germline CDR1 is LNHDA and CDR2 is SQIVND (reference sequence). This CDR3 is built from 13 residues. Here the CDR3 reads CASNIGAHDEQYF. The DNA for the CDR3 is TGTGCCAGTAACATCGGGGCTCACGACGAGCAGTACTTC.

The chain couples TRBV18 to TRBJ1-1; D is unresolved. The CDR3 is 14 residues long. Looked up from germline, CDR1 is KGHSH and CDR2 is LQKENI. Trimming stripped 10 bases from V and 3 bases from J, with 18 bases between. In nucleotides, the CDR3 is TGTGCCACCCGCGGTCCCACCATTGACACTGAAGCTTTCTTT. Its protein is CATRGPTIDTEAFF. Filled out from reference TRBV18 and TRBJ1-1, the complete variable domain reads NAGVMQNPRHLVRRRGQEARLRCSPMKGHSHVYWYRQLPEEGLKFMVYLQKENIIDESGMPKERFSAEFPKEGPSILRIQQVVRGDSAAYFCATRGPTIDTEAFFGQGTRLTVV.

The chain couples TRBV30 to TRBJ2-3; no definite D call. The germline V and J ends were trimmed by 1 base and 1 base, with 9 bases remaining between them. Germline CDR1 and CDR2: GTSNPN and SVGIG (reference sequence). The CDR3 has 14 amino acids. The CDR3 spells CAWSAPPGTDTQYF. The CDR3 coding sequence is TGTGCCTGGAGTGCTCCCCCGGGCACAGATACGCAGTATTTT. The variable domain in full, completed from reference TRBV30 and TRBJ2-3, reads SQTIHQWPATLVQPVGSPLSLECTVEGTSNPNLYWYRQAAGRGLQLLFYSVGIGQISSEVPQNLSASRPQDRQFILSSKKLLLSDSGFYLCAWSAPPGTDTQYFGPGTRLTVL.

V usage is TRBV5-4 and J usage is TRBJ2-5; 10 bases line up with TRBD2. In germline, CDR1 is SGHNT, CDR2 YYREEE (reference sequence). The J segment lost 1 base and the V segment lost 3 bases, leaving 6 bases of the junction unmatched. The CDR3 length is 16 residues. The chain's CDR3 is CASSSPSGGVQETQYF. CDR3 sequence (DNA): TGTGCCAGCAGCTCCCCTAGCGGGGGCGTCCAAGAGACCCAGTACTTC.

The CDR3 loop reads CAISSPSGYEQYF. DNA for the CDR3: TGTGCCATCAGTTCCCCTTCCGGTTACGAGCAGTACTTC. The J gene is TRBJ2-7, the V gene TRBV10-3; D ambiguous. The ends were cut back, 5 bases at V and 4 bases at J, with 12 bases in the middle. This CDR3 spans 13 amino acids. CDR1 is ENHRY and CDR2 is SYGVKD in the germline V gene.

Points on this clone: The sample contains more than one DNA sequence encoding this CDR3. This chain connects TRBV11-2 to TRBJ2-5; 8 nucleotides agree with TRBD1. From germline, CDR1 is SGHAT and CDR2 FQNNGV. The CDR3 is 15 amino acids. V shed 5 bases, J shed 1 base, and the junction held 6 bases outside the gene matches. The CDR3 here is CASSRGTGGQETQYF. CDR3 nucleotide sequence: TGTGCCAGCAGCCGGGGCACAGGGGGCCAAGAGACCCAGTACTTC.

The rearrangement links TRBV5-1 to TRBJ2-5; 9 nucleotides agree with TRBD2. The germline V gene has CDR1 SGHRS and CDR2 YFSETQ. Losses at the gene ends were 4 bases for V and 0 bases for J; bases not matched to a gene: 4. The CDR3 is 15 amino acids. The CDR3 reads CASSRLAENQETQYF. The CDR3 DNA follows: TGCGCCAGCAGCCGACTAGCGGAGAACCAAGAGACCCAGTACTTC.

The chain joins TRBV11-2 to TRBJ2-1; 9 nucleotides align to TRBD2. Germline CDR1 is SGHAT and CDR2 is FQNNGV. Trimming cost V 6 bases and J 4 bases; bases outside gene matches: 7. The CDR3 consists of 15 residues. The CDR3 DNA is TGTGCCAGCAGTTCGAGACTAGCGGAATACAATGAGCAGTTCTTC. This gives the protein CASSSRLAEYNEQFF.

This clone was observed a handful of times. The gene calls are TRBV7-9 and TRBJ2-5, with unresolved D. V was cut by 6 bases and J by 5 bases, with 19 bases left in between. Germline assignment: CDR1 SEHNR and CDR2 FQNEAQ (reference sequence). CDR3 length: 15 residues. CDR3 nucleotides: TGTGCCAGCAGTCTAATGGCGCTTGGGGATGAGACCCAGTACTTC. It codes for CASSLMALGDETQYF.

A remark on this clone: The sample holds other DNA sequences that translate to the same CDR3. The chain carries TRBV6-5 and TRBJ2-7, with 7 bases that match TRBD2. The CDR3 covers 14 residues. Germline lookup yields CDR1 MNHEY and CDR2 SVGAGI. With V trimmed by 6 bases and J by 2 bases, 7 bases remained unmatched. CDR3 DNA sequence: TGTGCCAGCAGGGGAGGGGTAGGGGCCTACGAGCAGTACTTC. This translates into CASRGGVGAYEQYF.

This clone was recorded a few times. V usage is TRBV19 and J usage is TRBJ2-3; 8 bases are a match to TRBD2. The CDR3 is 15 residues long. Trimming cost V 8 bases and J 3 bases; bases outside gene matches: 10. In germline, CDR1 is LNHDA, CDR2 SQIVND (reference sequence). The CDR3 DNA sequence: TGTGCCAGTCAGGTAGCGGGGAGGAAAACAGATACGCAGTATTTT. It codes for CASQVAGRKTDTQYF.

CDR3 protein: CASSLFGAQNTEAFF. CDR3 coding DNA: TGTGCCAGCAGTTTATTCGGGGCGCAGAACACTGAAGCTTTCTTT. The rearrangement uses TRBV28 and TRBJ1-1; D possibly corresponds to TRBD1 (5 bases). Trimming stripped 1 base from V and 1 base from J, with 10 bases between. Per germline, CDR1 MDHEN and CDR2 SYDVKM. This CDR3 spans 15 amino acids.

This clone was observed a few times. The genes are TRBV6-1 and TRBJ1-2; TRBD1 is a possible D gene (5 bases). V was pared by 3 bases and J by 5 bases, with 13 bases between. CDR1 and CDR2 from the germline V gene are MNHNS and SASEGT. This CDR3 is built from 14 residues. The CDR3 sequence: CASSEGERLYGYTF. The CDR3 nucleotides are TGTGCCAGCAGTGAGGGGGAGAGGCTATATGGCTACACCTTC.

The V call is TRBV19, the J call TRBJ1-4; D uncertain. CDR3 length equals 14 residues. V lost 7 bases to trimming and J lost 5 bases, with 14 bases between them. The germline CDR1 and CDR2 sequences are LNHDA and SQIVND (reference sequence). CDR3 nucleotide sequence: TGTGCCAGTACCCGTCCGGCCTTCAATGAAAAACTGTTTTTT. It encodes CASTRPAFNEKLFF.

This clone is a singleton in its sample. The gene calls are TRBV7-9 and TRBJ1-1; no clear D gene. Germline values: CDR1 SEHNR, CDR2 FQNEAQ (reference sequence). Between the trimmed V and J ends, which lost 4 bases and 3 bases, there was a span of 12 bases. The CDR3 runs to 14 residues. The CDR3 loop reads CASSSSGWDTEAFF. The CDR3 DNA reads TGTGCCAGCAGCTCAAGCGGGTGGGACACTGAAGCTTTCTTT.

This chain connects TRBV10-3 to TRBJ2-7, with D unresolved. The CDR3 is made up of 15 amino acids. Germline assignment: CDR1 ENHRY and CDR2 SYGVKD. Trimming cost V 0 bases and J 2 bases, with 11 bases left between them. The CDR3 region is CAISESQTVAYEQYF. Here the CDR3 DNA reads TGTGCCATCAGTGAGTCCCAGACGGTAGCCTACGAGCAGTACTTC.

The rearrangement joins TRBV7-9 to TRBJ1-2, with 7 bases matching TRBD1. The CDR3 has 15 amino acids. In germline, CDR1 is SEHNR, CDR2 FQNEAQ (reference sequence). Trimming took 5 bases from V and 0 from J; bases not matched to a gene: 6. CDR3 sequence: CASSVGTASNYGYTF. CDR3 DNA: TGTGCCAGCAGCGTAGGGACAGCCTCTAACTATGGCTACACCTTC.

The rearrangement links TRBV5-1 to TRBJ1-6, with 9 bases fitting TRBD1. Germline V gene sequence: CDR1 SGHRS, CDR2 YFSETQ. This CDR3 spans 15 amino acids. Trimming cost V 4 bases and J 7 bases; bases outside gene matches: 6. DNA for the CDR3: TGCGCCAGCAGCCTAACAGGGGGCGACAATTCACCCCTCCACTTT. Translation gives CASSLTGGDNSPLHF.

The CDR3 is CASSLENRGNSPLHF. The CDR3 nucleotides are TGTGCCAGCAGCCTGGAAAACAGGGGCAATTCACCCCTCCACTTT. The genes are TRBV5-4 and TRBJ1-6; TRBD1 matches at 7 bases. Germline-derived CDR1 and CDR2 are SGHNT and YYREEE (reference sequence). J was trimmed by 7 bases and V by 4 bases; bases with no gene match: 8. CDR3 length: 15 amino acids.